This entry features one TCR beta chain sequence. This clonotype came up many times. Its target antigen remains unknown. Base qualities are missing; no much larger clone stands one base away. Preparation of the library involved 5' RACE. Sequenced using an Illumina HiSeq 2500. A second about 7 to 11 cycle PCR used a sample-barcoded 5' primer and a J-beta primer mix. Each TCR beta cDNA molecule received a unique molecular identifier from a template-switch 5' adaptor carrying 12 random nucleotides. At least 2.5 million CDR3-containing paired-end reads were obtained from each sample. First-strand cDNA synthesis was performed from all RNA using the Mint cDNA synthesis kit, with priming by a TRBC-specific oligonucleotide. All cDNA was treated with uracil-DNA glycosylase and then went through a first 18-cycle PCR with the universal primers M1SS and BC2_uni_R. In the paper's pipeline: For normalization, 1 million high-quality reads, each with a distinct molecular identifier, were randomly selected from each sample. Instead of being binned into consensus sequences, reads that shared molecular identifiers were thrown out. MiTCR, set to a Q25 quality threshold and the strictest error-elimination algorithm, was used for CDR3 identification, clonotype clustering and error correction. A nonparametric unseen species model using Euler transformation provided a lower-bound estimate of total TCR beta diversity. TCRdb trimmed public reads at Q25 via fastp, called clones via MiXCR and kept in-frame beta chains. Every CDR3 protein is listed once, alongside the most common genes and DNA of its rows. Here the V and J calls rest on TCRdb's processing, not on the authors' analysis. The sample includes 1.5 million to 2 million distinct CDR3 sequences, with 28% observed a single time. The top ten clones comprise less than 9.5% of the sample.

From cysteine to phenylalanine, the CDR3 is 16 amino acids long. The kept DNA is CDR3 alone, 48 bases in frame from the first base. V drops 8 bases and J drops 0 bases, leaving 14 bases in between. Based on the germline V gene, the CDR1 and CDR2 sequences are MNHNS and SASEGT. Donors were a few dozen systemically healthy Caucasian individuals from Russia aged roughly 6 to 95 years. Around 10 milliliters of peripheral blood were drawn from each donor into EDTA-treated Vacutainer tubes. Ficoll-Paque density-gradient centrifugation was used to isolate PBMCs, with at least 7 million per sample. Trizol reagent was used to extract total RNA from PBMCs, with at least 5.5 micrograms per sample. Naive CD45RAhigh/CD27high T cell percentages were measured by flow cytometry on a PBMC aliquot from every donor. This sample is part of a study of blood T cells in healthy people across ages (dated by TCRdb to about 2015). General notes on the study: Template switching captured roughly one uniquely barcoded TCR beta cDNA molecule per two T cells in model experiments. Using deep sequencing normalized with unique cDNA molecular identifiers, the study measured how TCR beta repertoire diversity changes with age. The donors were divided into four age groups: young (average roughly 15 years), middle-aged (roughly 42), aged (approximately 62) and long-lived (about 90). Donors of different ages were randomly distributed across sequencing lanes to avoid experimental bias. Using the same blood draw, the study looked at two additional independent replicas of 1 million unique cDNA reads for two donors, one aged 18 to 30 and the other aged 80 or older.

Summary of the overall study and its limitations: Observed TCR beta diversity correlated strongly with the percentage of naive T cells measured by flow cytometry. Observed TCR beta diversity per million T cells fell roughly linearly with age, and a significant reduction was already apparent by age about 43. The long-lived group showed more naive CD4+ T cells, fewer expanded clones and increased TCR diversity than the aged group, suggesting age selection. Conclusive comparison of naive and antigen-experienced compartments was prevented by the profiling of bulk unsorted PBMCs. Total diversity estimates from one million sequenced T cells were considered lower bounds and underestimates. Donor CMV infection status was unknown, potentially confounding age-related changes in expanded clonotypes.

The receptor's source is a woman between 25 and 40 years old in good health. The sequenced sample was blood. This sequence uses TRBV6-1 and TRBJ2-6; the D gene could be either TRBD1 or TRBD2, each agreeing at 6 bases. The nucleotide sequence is TGTGCCAGCTGCGGGACATCGATCTCTGGGGCCAACGTCCTGACTTTC. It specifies CASCGTSISGANVLTF.